This is a list of T cell receptor beta chains from one sample in a study of blood T cell repertoires in COVID-19. Method: immunoSEQ multiplex PCR; TCRdb's copy keeps in-frame clones and lacks some. This repertoire shows 400,000 to 550,000 clones, 87% found once; its top ten account for under 2%. Sequenced sample: PBMCs or T cells enriched from blood (not recorded which). The origin of the receptors is a woman aged 18-29 years with acute COVID-19. CDR3s leave out the opening cysteine and the closing phenylalanine or tryptophan. Each record gives: V gene, J gene, CDR3 protein.

TRBV9	TRBJ1-1	ASSVGGQNTEAF
TRBV6-5	TRBJ2-7	ASSHDFRSYEQY
TRBV24-1	TRBJ2-2	ATRTSNTGELF
TRBV18	TRBJ1-4	ASSPGVGSNEKLF
TRBV25-1	TRBJ2-5	ASSEYFGTGGAETQY
TRBV6-4	TRBJ1-1	ASSDGQLREAF
TRBV10-2	TRBJ2-1	ASSEIGGVSAYNEQF
TRBV5-6	TRBJ2-7	ASSLYATGTGEGEQY
TRBV6-1	TRBJ2-7	ASSEISLPYEQY
TRBV10-3	TRBJ1-1	AIRDNRGYETEAF
TRBV3-1/TRBV3-2	TRBJ2-7	ASSPGTGVGFEQY
TRBV6-5	TRBJ2-6	ASSYFGDSGANVLT
TRBV7-9	TRBJ1-4	ASSYRAGKEKLF
TRBV7-2	TRBJ1-5	ASSLESGGGQPQH
TRBV9	TRBJ1-1	ASSGQNRGTEAF
TRBV4-2	TRBJ2-3	ASSQGLAAGTDTQY
TRBV5-5	TRBJ1-1	ASSLGGGGEAF
TRBV12-3/TRBV12-4	TRBJ1-1	ASTYTMNTEAF
TRBV4-1	TRBJ2-7	ASSQSGGFYEQY
TRBV20-1	TRBJ2-3	SASLLAGGGGALHTQY
TRBV5-1	TRBJ2-5	ASSRDSSQETQY
TRBV4-1	TRBJ2-2	ASSQTGGANTGELF
TRBV4-3	TRBJ2-5	ASSRGGVETQY
TRBV4-3	TRBJ2-2	ASSQGREKGELF
TRBV11-2	TRBJ2-1	ASRGSDEQF
TRBV5-1	TRBJ1-3	ASSSTPRDRVTGNTIY
TRBV19	TRBJ1-2	ASSIRPKGYT
TRBV6-5	TRBJ1-2	ASTWTGGSVYT
TRBV11-2	TRBJ1-5	ASSLAGYSNQPQH
TRBV19	TRBJ2-1	ASSPWTSSGEQF
TRBV7-9	TRBJ1-4	ASSAHDRLFVKLF
TRBV5-6	TRBJ1-3	ASSPDRDGNTIY
TRBV15	TRBJ2-2	ATSRGRGTGELF
TRBV6-4	TRBJ2-1	ASSGRLAGGLYNEQF
TRBV7-6	TRBJ2-5	ASSLTGTTTY